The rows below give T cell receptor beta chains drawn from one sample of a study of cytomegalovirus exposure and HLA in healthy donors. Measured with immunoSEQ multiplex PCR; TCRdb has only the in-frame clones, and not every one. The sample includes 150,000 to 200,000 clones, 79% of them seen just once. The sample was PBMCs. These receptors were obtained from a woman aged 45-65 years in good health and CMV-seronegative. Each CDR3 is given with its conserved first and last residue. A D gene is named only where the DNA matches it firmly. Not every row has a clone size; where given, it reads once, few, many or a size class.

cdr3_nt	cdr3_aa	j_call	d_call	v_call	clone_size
TGTGCCAGCAGCGTCCGGGACAGGGGGCATGGGGACTATGGCTACACCTTC	CASSVRDRGHGDYGYTF	TRBJ1-2	TRBD1	TRBV9	NA
TGTGCCAGCCTGACAGGACCTAATTCACCCCTCCACTTT	CASLTGPNSPLHF	TRBJ1-6	NA	TRBV6-4	NA
TGTGCCAGCAGCGCAGAGGGATCGAGCGGGACTTGGAATGAGCAGTTCTTC	CASSAEGSSGTWNEQFF	TRBJ2-1	TRBD2	TRBV7-6	once
TGTGCCAGCAGCCAAAGGCCCGGGAGGTTGAACACTGAAGCTTTCTTT	CASSQRPGRLNTEAFF	TRBJ1-1	NA	TRBV14	NA
TGTGCCAGCAGCTTAAAGTGGGGGGGTCCGCCGGCGTCCCACTCTGGCTACACCTTC	CASSLKWGGPPASHSGYTF	TRBJ1-2	NA	TRBV7-8	once
TGTGCCAGCAGTCCGCTAACAGGGGAAACCGGGGAGCTGTTTTTT	CASSPLTGETGELFF	TRBJ2-2	TRBD1	TRBV28	NA
TGCGCCAGCAGCTTGTCGATAGGAGGTGCAGATACGCAGTATTTT	CASSLSIGGADTQYF	TRBJ2-3	NA	TRBV5-1	few
TGTGCCACCCTCCTAATTGAAGCTTTCTTT	CATLLIEAFF	TRBJ1-1	NA	TRBV28	few
TGTGCCAGCAGCCCCCACGGCGGGACAGGCACCGGGGAGCTGTTTTTT	CASSPHGGTGTGELFF	TRBJ2-2	TRBD1	TRBV9	NA
TGTGCCAGATTACACGGCGGGAACACCATATATTTT	CARLHGGNTIYF	TRBJ1-3	NA	TRBV6-1	few
TGCGCCAGCAGCTTGCGGGCCGGGACTAGCTTCTCCTACAATGAGCAGTTCTTC	CASSLRAGTSFSYNEQFF	TRBJ2-1	TRBD2	TRBV5-1	NA
TGTGCCAGCGGTACGACGGAGAATGAGCAGTTCTTC	CASGTTENEQFF	TRBJ2-1	NA	TRBV27	few
TGTGCCAGCAGCCAAGATTCACCAAGGCGGGAGCAGTTCTTC	CASSQDSPRREQFF	TRBJ2-1	NA	TRBV4-2	few
TGTGCCAGCAGTTTCCTCGATAATTCACCCCTCCACTTT	CASSFLDNSPLHF	TRBJ1-6	NA	TRBV6-5	NA
TGCGCCAGCAGCCTGGGAAGCGGGAGGGTTTACAATGAGCAGTTCTTC	CASSLGSGRVYNEQFF	TRBJ2-1	TRBD2	TRBV4-3	once
TGTGCCAGCAGTGAAGCGGCAGGTCCCGTAACAAGTGGCTACACCTTC	CASSEAAGPVTSGYTF	TRBJ1-2	NA	TRBV2	NA
TGCGCCAGCAGCTTGAGGGGTGATGAGCAGTTCTTC	CASSLRGDEQFF	TRBJ2-1	NA	TRBV5-1	NA
TGCGCCAGCAGCTCGGAAACAGGGCGCACTGAAGCTTTCTTT	CASSSETGRTEAFF	TRBJ1-1	NA	TRBV5-1	NA
TGTGCCAGCAGCCTGGTGTTTTTAGGGGGCGGCACTGAAGCTTTCTTT	CASSLVFLGGGTEAFF	TRBJ1-1	TRBD1	TRBV5-5	NA
TGTGCCATCAGCACCGACAGTAACTATGGCTACACCTTC	CAISTDSNYGYTF	TRBJ1-2	NA	TRBV10-3	NA
TGTGCCACCAGCAGAGATTGGCACGAGCAGTACTTC	CATSRDWHEQYF	TRBJ2-7	NA	TRBV15	NA
TGTGCCAGCAGTTACCGGGACACCGCCTACGAGCAGTACTTC	CASSYRDTAYEQYF	TRBJ2-7	NA	TRBV2	NA
TGTGCCATCCTTCTCCTAGGCGCCTACGAGCAGTACTTC	CAILLLGAYEQYF	TRBJ2-7	NA	TRBV7-9	once
TGTGCCAGCAGCTTGACAGGGGTGCGAAGGGTGAACACTGAAGCTTTCTTT	CASSLTGVRRVNTEAFF	TRBJ1-1	TRBD1	TRBV7-2	NA
TGTGCCAGTAGTTCAGGACAGGTACCTAACTATGGCTACACCTTC	CASSSGQVPNYGYTF	TRBJ1-2	TRBD1	TRBV19	NA
TGTGCCAGCAGCTTTAGGGGGACAGGGACGTTGCGTGACACCTTC	CASSFRGTGTLRDTF	TRBJ1-2	TRBD1	TRBV5-6	NA
TGTGCCAGCAGCTCTCAGGGGGTCTCTGGGGCCAACGTCCTGACTTTC	CASSSQGVSGANVLTF	TRBJ2-6	TRBD1	TRBV7-9	NA
TGTGCCAGCAGCTTAACGACGACAGGGGAAGAGACCCAGTACTTC	CASSLTTTGEETQYF	TRBJ2-5	TRBD1	TRBV7-2	NA
TGTGCCAGCAGTTTTAGGCCCACCGGGCCCCTCCACTTT	CASSFRPTGPLHF	TRBJ1-6	NA	TRBV28	once
TGTGCCAGCAGCGTGGGGGGACTAGCGGGAGCTGGGGAGCTGTTTTTT	CASSVGGLAGAGELFF	TRBJ2-2	TRBD2	TRBV5-4	NA
TGCGCCAGCGCCGATACTATCGGGACAGGGACCTACGAGCAGTACTTC	CASADTIGTGTYEQYF	TRBJ2-7	TRBD1	TRBV5-1	NA
TGTGCCAGCTCACCAGCGACAGGGCCCAATTCACCCCTCCACTTT	CASSPATGPNSPLHF	TRBJ1-6	TRBD1	TRBV18	few
TGTGCCACGCGGGAGCCAGGGGGCAGTTATGGCTACACCTTC	CATREPGGSYGYTF	TRBJ1-2	TRBD1	TRBV28	NA
TGTGCCTGGAGTGATCCAGGGTACGGGAACACTGAAGCTTTCTTT	CAWSDPGYGNTEAFF	TRBJ1-1	NA	TRBV30	NA
TGCGCCAGCAGCTTACAGGGGAGAGGTGGTGGCTACACCTTC	CASSLQGRGGGYTF	TRBJ1-2	TRBD1	TRBV5-1	NA
TGTGCCAGCAGCTCAACCCAAGCAAATGAGCAGTTCTTC	CASSSTQANEQFF	TRBJ2-1	NA	TRBV7-9	NA
TGTGCCAGCAGCCAGGGGCTCGGAAACACCATATATTTT	CASSQGLGNTIYF	TRBJ1-3	NA	TRBV11-2	NA
TGCGCCAGCAGCCCAAGGACAGGGGCGAACACTGAAGCTTTCTTT	CASSPRTGANTEAFF	TRBJ1-1	TRBD1	TRBV5-1	NA
TGTGCCAGCTCCTCGGGACACTTGAACACTGAAGCTTTCTTT	CASSSGHLNTEAFF	TRBJ1-1	NA	TRBV27	few
TGTGCCAGCAGTCTACAGGGCAGAGGAAACACCATATATTTT	CASSLQGRGNTIYF	TRBJ1-3	NA	TRBV7-2	NA
TGTGCCAGCAGCCAAGACAGGGGGCAAGGAAACACCATATATTTT	CASSQDRGQGNTIYF	TRBJ1-3	TRBD1	TRBV9	NA
TGTGCCAGCAGTTTAACGGCAGGGAACAACTATGGCTACACCTTC	CASSLTAGNNYGYTF	TRBJ1-2	NA	TRBV27	NA
TGTGCCAGCGCGGGAGGGAGTGGGTACGAGCAGTACTTC	CASAGGSGYEQYF	TRBJ2-7	TRBD2	TRBV9	NA
TGTGCCAGCAGCCCGCGGGACAGCAGCTACGAGCAGTACTTC	CASSPRDSSYEQYF	TRBJ2-7	NA	TRBV7-6	NA
TGTGCCAGCAGCACCACAGGGGGCGCAGAGGGCTACACCTTC	CASSTTGGAEGYTF	TRBJ1-2	TRBD1	TRBV5-6	few